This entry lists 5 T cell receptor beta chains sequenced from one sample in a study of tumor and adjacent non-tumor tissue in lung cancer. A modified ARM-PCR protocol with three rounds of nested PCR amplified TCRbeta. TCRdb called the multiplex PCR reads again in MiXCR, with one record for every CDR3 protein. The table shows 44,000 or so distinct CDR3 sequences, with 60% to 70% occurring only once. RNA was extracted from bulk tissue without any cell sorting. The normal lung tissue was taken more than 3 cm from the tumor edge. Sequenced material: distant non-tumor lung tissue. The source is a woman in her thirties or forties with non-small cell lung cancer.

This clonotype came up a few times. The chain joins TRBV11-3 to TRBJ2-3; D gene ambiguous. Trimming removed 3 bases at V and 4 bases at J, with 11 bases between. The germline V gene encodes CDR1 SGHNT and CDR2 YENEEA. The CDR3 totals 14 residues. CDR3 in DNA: TGTGCCAGCAGCTTCTCGAGTCTATCAGATACGCAGTATTTT. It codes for CASSFSSLSDTQYF.

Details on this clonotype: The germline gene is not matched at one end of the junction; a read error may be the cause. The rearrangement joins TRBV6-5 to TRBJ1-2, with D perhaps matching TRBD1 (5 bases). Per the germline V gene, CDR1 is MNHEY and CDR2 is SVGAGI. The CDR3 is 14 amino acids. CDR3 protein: CASSDKRGSYSYTF. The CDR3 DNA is TGTGCTAGCAGCGATAAGCGGGGGAGCTATAGCTACACCTTC.

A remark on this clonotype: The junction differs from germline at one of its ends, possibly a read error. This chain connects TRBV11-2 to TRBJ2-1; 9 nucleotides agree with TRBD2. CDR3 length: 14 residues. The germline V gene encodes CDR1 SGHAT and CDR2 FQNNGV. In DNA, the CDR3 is TGTGCTAGCAGCATGGCGGGGGGGTACAATGAGCAATCCTTC. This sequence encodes CASSMAGGYNEQSF.

The CDR3 DNA reads as TGTGACTGCAGCCGGGGGGATTACAATGAGCAGTTCTTC. It codes for CDCSRGDYNEQFF. The chain recombines TRBV11-2 with TRBJ2-1, with TRBD2 matching 7 bases. The germline V gene has CDR1 SGHAT and CDR2 FQNNGV. This CDR3 is 13 amino acids long.

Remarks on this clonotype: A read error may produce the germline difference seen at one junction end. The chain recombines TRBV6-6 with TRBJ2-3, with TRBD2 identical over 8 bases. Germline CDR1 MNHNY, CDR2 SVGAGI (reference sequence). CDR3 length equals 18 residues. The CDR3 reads CAGSYSIAGGSSLDTQYF. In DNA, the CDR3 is TGTGCCGGCAGTTACTCGATTGCGGGGGGTAGCTCGCTAGATACGCAGTATTTT.